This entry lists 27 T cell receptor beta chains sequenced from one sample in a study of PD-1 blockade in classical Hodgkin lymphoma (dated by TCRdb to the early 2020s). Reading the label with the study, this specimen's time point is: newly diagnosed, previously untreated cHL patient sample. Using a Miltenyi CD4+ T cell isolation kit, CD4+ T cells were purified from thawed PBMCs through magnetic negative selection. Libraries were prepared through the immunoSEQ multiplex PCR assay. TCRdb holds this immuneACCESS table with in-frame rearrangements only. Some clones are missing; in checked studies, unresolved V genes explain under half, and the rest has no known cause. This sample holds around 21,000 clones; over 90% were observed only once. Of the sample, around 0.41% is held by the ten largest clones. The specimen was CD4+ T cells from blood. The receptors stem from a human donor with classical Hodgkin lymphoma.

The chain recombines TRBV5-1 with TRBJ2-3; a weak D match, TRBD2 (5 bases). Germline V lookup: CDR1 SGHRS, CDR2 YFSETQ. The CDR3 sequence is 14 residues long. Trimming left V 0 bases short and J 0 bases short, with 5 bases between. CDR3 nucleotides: TGCGCCAGCAGCTTGGGAGGGAGCACAGATACGCAGTATTTT. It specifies CASSLGGSTDTQYF.

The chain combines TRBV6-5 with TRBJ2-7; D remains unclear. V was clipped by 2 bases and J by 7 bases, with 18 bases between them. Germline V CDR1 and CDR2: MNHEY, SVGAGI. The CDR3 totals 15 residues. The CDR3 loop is CASSYHLASVGEQYF. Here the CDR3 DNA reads TGTGCCAGCAGTTACCATTTAGCTTCAGTGGGTGAGCAGTACTTC.

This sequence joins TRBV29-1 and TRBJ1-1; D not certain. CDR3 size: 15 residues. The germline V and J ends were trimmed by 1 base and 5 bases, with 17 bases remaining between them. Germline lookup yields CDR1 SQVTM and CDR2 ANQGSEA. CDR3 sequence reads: CSVEGHGGFRTEAFF. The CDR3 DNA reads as TGCAGCGTTGAAGGGCATGGAGGGTTCAGGACTGAAGCTTTCTTT.

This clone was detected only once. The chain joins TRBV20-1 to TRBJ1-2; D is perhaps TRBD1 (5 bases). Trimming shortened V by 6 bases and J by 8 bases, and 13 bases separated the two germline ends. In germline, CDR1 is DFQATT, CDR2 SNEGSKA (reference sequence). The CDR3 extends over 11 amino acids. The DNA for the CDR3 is TGCAGTGCAAACCCAGGGTACGGCTACACCTTC. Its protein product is CSANPGYGYTF.

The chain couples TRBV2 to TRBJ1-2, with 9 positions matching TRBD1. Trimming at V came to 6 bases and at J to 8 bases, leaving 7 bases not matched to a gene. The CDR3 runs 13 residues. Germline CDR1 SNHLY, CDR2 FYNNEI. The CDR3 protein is CASSVGQGTGYTF. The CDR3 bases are TGTGCCAGCAGCGTCGGACAGGGGACGGGCTACACCTTC.

The CDR3 DNA follows: TGTGCCAGCAGCTTAGCAGGGGGCGTTGGAAATGAGCAGTTCTTC. It specifies CASSLAGGVGNEQFF. The chain is built from TRBV7-9 and TRBJ2-1, with 7 bases lining up with TRBD1. The CDR3 loop spans 15 amino acids. Germline trimming cut 0 bases from V and 7 bases from J; bases unmatched to any gene: 6. CDR1 is SEHNR and CDR2 is FQNEAQ in the germline V gene (reference sequence).

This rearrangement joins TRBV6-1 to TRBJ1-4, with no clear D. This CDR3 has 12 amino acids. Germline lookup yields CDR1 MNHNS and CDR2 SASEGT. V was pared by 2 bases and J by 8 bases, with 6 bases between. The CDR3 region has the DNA TGTGCCAGCAGTGAATTAAGGGAAAAACTGTTTTTT. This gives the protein CASSELREKLFF.

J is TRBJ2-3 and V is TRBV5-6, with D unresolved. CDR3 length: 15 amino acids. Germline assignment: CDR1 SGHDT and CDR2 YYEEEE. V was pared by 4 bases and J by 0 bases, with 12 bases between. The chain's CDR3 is CASSELGSSTDTQYF. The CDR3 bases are TGTGCCAGCAGCGAGCTAGGGTCGAGCACAGATACGCAGTATTTT.

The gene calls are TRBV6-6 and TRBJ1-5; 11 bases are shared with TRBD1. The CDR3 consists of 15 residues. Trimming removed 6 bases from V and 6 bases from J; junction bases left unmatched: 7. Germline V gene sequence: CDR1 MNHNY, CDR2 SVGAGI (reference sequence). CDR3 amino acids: CASSVRTGGSQPQHF. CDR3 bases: TGTGCCAGCAGCGTACGGACAGGGGGCAGTCAGCCCCAGCATTTT.

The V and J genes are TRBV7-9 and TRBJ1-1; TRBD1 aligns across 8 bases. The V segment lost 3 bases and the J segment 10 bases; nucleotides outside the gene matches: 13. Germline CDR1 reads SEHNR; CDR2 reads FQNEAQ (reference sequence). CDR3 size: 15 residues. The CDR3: CASSFGGQGSFGAFF. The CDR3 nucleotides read TGTGCCAGCAGCTTCGGTGGACAGGGCAGTTTCGGAGCTTTCTTT.

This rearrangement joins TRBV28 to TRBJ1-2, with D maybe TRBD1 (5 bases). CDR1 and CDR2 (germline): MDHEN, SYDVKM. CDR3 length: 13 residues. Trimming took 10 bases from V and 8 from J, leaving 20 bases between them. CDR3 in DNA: TGTGCCACCTGGCGGGGTCAGGGTCTGGGCTACACCTTC. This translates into CATWRGQGLGYTF.

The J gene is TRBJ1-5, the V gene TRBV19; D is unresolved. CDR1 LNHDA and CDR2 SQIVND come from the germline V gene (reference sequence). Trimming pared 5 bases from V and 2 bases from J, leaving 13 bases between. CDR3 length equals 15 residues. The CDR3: CASSPRGFGNQPQHF. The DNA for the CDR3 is TGTGCCAGTAGTCCACGGGGTTTTGGCAATCAGCCCCAGCATTTT.

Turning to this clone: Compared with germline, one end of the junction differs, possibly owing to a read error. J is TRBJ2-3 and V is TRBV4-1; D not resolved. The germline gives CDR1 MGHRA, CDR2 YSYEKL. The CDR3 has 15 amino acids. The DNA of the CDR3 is TGCGCCAGCAACCAAGACCCATACTACACAGATACGCAGTATTTT. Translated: CASNQDPYYTDTQYF.

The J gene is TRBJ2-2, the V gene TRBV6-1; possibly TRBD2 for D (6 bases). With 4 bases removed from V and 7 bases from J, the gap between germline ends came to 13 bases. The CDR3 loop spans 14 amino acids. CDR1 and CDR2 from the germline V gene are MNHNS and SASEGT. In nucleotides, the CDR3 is TGTGCCAGCAGTGGACTAGTCGATTACGGGGAGCTGTTTTTT. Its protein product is CASSGLVDYGELFF.

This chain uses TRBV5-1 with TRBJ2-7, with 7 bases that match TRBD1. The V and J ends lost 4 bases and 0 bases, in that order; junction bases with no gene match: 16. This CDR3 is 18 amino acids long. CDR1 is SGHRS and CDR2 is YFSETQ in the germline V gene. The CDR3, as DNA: TGCGCCAGCAGCCTTGGGGGTTTCGACAGGGCCAACTCCTACGAGCAGTACTTC. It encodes CASSLGGFDRANSYEQYF.

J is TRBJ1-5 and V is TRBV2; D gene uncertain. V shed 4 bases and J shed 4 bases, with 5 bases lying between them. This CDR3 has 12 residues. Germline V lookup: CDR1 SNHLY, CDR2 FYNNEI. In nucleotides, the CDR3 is TGTGCCAGCAGTGGGACTAATCAGCCCCAGCATTTT. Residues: CASSGTNQPQHF.

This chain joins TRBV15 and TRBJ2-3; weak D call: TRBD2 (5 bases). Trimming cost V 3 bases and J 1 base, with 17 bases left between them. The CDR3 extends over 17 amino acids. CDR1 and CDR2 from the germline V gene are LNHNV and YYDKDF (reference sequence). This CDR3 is CATSRGSGPWGTDTQYF. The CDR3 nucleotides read TGTGCCACCAGCAGGGGGAGCGGTCCCTGGGGCACAGATACGCAGTATTTT.

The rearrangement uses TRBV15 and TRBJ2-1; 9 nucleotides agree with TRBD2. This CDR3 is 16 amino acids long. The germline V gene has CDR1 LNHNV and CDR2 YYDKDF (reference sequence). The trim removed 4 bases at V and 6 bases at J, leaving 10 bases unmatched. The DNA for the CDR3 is TGTGCCACCAGCACTAGTCTTGCGGGGGGGCCCAATGAGCAGTTCTTC. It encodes CATSTSLAGGPNEQFF.

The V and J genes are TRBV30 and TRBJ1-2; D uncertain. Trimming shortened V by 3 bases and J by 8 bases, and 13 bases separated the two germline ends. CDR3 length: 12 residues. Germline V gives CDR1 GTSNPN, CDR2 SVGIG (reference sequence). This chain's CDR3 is CAWSKEVGGYTF. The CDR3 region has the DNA TGTGCCTGGAGCAAGGAAGTTGGAGGCTACACCTTC.

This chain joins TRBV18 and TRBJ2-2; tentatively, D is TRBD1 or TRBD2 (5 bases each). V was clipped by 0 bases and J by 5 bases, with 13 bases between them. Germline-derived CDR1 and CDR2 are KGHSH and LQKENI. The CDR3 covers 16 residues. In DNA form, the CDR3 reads TGTGCCAGCTCACCACCCGGGACGAGAGGGACCGGGGAGCTGTTTTTT. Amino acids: CASSPPGTRGTGELFF.

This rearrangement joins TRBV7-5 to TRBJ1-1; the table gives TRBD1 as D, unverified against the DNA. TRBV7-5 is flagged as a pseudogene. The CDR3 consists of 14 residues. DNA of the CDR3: TGTGCCAGCAGCTTTTCACCAGGGCGCCCTGAAGCTTTCTTT. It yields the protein CASSFSPGRPEAFF.

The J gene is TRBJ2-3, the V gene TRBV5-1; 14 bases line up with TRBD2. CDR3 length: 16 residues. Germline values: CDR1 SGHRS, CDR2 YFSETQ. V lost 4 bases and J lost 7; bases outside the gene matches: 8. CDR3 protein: CASSLRTSGGRNTQYF. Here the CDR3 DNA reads TGCGCCAGCAGCCTAAGGACTAGCGGGGGGCGCAATACGCAGTATTTT.

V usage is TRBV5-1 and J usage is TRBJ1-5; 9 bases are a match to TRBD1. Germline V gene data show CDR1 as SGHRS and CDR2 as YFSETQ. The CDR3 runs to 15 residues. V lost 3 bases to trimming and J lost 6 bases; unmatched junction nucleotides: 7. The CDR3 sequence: CASSSGTGPPQPQHF. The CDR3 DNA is TGCGCCAGCAGCTCAGGGACAGGGCCCCCTCAGCCCCAGCATTTT.

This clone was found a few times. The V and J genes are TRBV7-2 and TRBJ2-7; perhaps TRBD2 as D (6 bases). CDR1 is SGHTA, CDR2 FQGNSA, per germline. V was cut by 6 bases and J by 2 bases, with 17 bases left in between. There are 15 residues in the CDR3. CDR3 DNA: TGTGCCAGCAGGCCCTTCCGGGACTCCCCCTACGAGCAGTACTTC. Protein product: CASRPFRDSPYEQYF.

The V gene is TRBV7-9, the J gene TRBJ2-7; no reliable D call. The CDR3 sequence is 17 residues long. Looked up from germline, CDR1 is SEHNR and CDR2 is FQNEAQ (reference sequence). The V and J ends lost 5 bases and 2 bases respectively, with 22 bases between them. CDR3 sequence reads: CASSLVRNLAETYEQYF. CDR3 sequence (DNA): TGTGCCAGCAGCCTAGTCCGAAACTTAGCCGAAACCTACGAGCAGTACTTC.

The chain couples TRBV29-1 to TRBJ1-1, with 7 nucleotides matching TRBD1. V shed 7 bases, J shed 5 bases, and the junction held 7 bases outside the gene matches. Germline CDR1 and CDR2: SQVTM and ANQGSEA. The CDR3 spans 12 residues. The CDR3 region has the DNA TGCAGCGCCCAGAGGGGGCGGACTGAAGCTTTCTTT. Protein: CSAQRGRTEAFF.

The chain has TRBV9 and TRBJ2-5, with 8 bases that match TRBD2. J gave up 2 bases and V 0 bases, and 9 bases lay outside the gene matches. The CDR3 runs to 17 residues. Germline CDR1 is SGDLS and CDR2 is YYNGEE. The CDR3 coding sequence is TGTGCCAGCAGCGTAGCTACCCCGGGAGGGACACAAGAGACCCAGTACTTC. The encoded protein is CASSVATPGGTQETQYF.